This TCR beta chain was profiled in a study of CD8 T cells in ankylosing spondylitis. Trimming removed 3 bases from V and 3 bases from J; junction bases left unmatched: 8. CDR1 and CDR2 from the germline V gene are LGHDT and YNNKEL (reference sequence). This CDR3 has 16 amino acids. TCRdb reanalysed the 5' RACE reads using MiXCR and keeps one entry per CDR3 protein. The sample yields approximately 200,000 distinct CDR3 sequences, under 15% seen once. The clonotype was recovered from a female donor with ankylosing spondylitis or in good health (not recorded which). This rearrangement joins TRBV3-1 to TRBJ2-3; TRBD2 matches 8 bases. Sequencing input: blood, either unsorted or a sorted T cell fraction (not recorded which). The CDR3 loop reads CASSHYIAGTTDTQYF. The CDR3, as DNA: TGTGCCAGCAGCCACTATATAGCGGGAACTACAGATACGCAGTATTTT.